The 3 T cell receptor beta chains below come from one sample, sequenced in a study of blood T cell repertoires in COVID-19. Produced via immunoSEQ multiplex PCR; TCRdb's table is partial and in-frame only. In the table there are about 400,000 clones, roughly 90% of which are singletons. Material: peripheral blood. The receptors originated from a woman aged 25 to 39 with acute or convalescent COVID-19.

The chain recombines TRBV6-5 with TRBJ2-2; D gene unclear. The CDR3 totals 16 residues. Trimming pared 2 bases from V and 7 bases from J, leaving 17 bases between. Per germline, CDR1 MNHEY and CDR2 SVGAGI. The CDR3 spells CASSYNHNPTGGELFF. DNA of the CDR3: TGTGCCAGCAGTTACAATCATAACCCAACTGGCGGGGAGCTGTTTTTT.

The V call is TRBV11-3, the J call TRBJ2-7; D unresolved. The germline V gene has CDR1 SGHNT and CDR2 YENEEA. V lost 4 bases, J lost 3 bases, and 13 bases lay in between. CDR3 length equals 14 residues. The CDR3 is CASSSGTDHYEQYF. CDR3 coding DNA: TGTGCCAGCAGCTCCGGAACAGACCACTACGAGCAGTACTTC.

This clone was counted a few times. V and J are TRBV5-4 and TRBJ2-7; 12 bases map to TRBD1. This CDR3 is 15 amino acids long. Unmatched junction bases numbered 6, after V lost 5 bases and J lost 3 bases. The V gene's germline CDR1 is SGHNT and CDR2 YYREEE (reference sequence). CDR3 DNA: TGTGCCAGCAGATTCGGGACAGGGGGCAACTACGAGCAGTACTTC. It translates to CASRFGTGGNYEQYF.